The 19 T cell receptor beta chains below were found in one sample sequenced in a study of cytomegalovirus exposure and HLA in healthy donors (dated by TCRdb to about 2017). Receptor amplification or capture employed the immunoSEQ multiplex PCR assay. A mixture of 60 forward primers for TCR Vbeta segments and 13 reverse primers for TCR Jbeta segments was used in the multiplex PCR. In TCRdb, the immuneACCESS table is reduced to in-frame sequences with V and J assigned. These tables do not hold every clone; where another copy was compared, an unresolved V gene accounts for under half, and the others remain unexplained. A total of about 110,000 clones appear in this sample, roughly 68% of them only once. The ten top clones hold roughly 0.92% of the sample. Sequencing used PBMCs. These receptors were obtained from a woman aged 25-40 years in good health and CMV-seronegative.

V usage is TRBV5-1 and J usage is TRBJ1-1, with D perhaps matching TRBD1 (5 bases). Germline V gives CDR1 SGHRS, CDR2 YFSETQ. Trimming removed 0 bases from V and 11 bases from J, with 14 bases in between. The CDR3 spans 13 residues. The CDR3 region is CASSLGREDLAFF. CDR3 DNA sequence: TGCGCCAGCAGCTTGGGCAGGGAGGATCTTGCTTTCTTT.

V is TRBV29-1 and J is TRBJ2-1; the match to TRBD1 covers 7 bases. Germline loops: CDR1 SQVTM, CDR2 ANQGSEA. This CDR3 region has 14 residues. Losses at the gene ends were 2 bases for V and 7 bases for J; bases not matched to a gene: 8. The CDR3 DNA sequence: TGCAGCGTTGAAAGGGGGCGAGGGGGAAATGAGCAGTTCTTC. It codes for CSVERGRGGNEQFF.

The chain links TRBV6-1 to TRBJ1-5, with a possible D match to TRBD1 (5 bases). Between the trimmed V and J ends, which lost 5 bases and 5 bases, there was a span of 10 bases. The CDR3 is made up of 13 amino acids. Germline-derived CDR1 and CDR2 are MNHNS and SASEGT. CDR3: CASSFREDQPQHF. The CDR3, as DNA: TGTGCCAGCAGTTTCAGGGAGGATCAGCCCCAGCATTTT.

The V gene is TRBV6-5, the J gene TRBJ1-6; D ambiguous. The germline V and J ends were trimmed by 10 bases and 3 bases, with 7 bases remaining between them. Germline-derived CDR1 and CDR2 are MNHEY and SVGAGI. The CDR3 runs 12 residues. This CDR3 is CATRSYNSPLHF. CDR3 nucleotide sequence: TGTGCCACCCGGAGCTATAATTCACCCCTCCACTTT.

The chain carries TRBV5-4 and TRBJ2-7, with D unresolved. Germline CDR1 SGHNT, CDR2 YYREEE (reference sequence). The CDR3 has 14 residues. Trimming left V 4 bases short and J 4 bases short, with 15 bases between. In DNA form, the CDR3 reads TGTGCCAGCAGCAAGGCGGTCCTCCCTTACGAGCAGTACTTC. This sequence encodes CASSKAVLPYEQYF.

The gene calls are TRBV9 and TRBJ1-2; TRBD1 aligns across 7 bases. V gave up 4 bases and J gave up 8 bases; unmatched junction bases: 11. Germline-derived CDR1 and CDR2 are SGDLS and YYNGEE. This CDR3 comprises 14 residues. The CDR3 protein is CASSPSQGVEGYTF. In DNA, the CDR3 is TGTGCCAGCAGCCCTTCGCAGGGGGTTGAAGGCTACACCTTC. Using reference TRBV9 and TRBJ1-2 for the parts outside the CDR3, the full variable domain is DSGVTQTPKHLITATGQRVTLRCSPRSGDLSVYWYQQSLDQGLQFLIQYYNGEERAKGNILERFSAQQFPDLHSELNLSSLELGDSALYFCASSPSQGVEGYTFGSGTRLTVV.

This sequence joins TRBV6-1 and TRBJ1-3; no clear D. Germline assignment: CDR1 MNHNS and CDR2 SASEGT. V lost 7 bases, J lost 0 bases, and 10 bases lay in between. This CDR3 region has 14 residues. The CDR3 nucleotides are TGTGCCAGCACGCACCACTCCTCTGGAAACACCATATATTTT. It is translated as CASTHHSSGNTIYF.

The rearrangement joins TRBV5-1 to TRBJ2-3; TRBD2 aligns across 12 bases. Germline trimming cut 3 bases from V and 5 bases from J; bases unmatched to any gene: 7. Per the germline V gene, CDR1 is SGHRS and CDR2 is YFSETQ. The CDR3 is 16 amino acids. DNA for the CDR3: TGCGCCAGCAGCTACGTTCTAGCGGGGGGGCAAGATACGCAGTATTTT. It is translated as CASSYVLAGGQDTQYF.

This clone was observed a single time. The V and J genes are TRBV19 and TRBJ1-1; D not resolved. V lost 6 bases and J lost 10, with 15 bases in between. The CDR3 spans 12 residues. Per the germline V gene, CDR1 is LNHDA and CDR2 is SQIVND (reference sequence). CDR3 nucleotide sequence: TGTGCCAGTAGCTTCTCGAGGTCTCGAGCTTTCTTT. This translates into CASSFSRSRAFF.

The CDR3: CASRKNRGRDGYTF. The CDR3, as DNA: TGTGCCAGCAGAAAAAACAGGGGGCGGGATGGCTACACCTTC. V is TRBV11-3 and J is TRBJ1-2; 9 bases are shared with TRBD1. The V gene end was trimmed by 6 bases and the J gene end by 6 bases; junction bases not matched to a gene: 8. CDR1 and CDR2 (germline): SGHNT, YENEEA. The CDR3 spans 14 residues. Variable domain in full (rest from reference TRBV11-3 and TRBJ1-2): EAGVVQSPRYKIIEKKQPVAFWCNPISGHNTLYWYLQNLGQGPELLIRYENEEAVDDSQLPKDRFSAERLKGVDSTLKIQPAELGDSAVYLCASRKNRGRDGYTFGSGTRLTVV.

The chain recombines TRBV19 with TRBJ2-3, with D possibly being TRBD2 (6 bases). The CDR3 is made up of 16 amino acids. CDR1 and CDR2 from the germline V gene are LNHDA and SQIVND (reference sequence). The ends were cut back, 6 bases at V and 2 bases at J, with 18 bases in the middle. The CDR3 nucleotides read TGTGCCAGTAGCGATTCAGTCGGGACTTTCACAGATACGCAGTATTTT. It specifies CASSDSVGTFTDTQYF.

The V and J genes are TRBV7-9 and TRBJ2-3, with 7 bases fitting TRBD1. The CDR3 loop spans 16 amino acids. Trimming removed 5 bases from V and 2 bases from J; junction bases left unmatched: 10. Germline V gene lookup returns CDR1 SEHNR and CDR2 FQNEAQ (reference sequence). The CDR3 DNA reads as TGTGCCAGCAGCGTAAAGACAGGGCGTCTCACAGATACGCAGTATTTT. Translation: CASSVKTGRLTDTQYF.

The V gene is TRBV5-8, the J gene TRBJ1-1; D remains ambiguous. Germline CDR1 is SGHTS and CDR2 is YDEGEE. V gave up 4 bases and J gave up 2 bases, with 15 bases separating them. The CDR3 covers 15 residues. The CDR3 DNA sequence: TGTGCCAGCAGCCCTCGGGAGAGATTCAACACTGAAGCTTTCTTT. Translating gives CASSPRERFNTEAFF.

The gene calls are TRBV19 and TRBJ1-2; 8 bases map to TRBD1. Germline CDR1 reads LNHDA; CDR2 reads SQIVND (reference sequence). CDR3 length: 14 amino acids. Losses at the gene ends were 5 bases for V and 4 bases for J; bases not matched to a gene: 6. CDR3 nucleotides: TGTGCCAGTAGTTTCACAGGGGGAAGCTATGGCTACACCTTC. The encoded protein is CASSFTGGSYGYTF.

This chain connects TRBV6-1 to TRBJ1-2; D remains unclear. V dropped 6 bases and J dropped 8 bases, with 7 bases sitting between them. The CDR3 sequence is 10 residues long. Germline-derived CDR1 and CDR2 are MNHNS and SASEGT. The CDR3 DNA reads as TGTGCCAGCAGATATGGCGGCTACACCTTC. Translating gives CASRYGGYTF.

J is TRBJ2-1 and V is TRBV30; D is undetermined. The length of the CDR3 is 12 residues. The germline V and J ends were trimmed by 1 base and 4 bases, with 5 bases remaining between them. Germline CDR1 and CDR2: GTSNPN and SVGIG (reference sequence). The CDR3 DNA reads TGTGCCTGGAGTGCCCAGTACAATGAGCAGTTCTTC. Its protein product is CAWSAQYNEQFF.

V usage is TRBV2 and J usage is TRBJ2-7; D is undetermined. Trimming stripped 3 bases from V and 4 bases from J, with 10 bases between. This CDR3 is 13 amino acids long. Germline V gene lookup returns CDR1 SNHLY and CDR2 FYNNEI. CDR3 residues: CASSDLGSYEQYF. As DNA, the CDR3 is TGTGCCAGCAGTGATTTGGGCAGTTACGAGCAGTACTTC.

This chain joins TRBV6-1 and TRBJ1-5; D remains ambiguous. The CDR3 length is 14 residues. V gave up 10 bases and J gave up 0 bases, with 13 bases separating them. CDR1 is MNHNS, CDR2 SASEGT, per germline. CDR3 in amino acids: CATTDTYSNQPQHF. In nucleotides, the CDR3 is TGTGCCACAACTGACACATATAGCAATCAGCCCCAGCATTTT.

The J gene is TRBJ1-4, the V gene TRBV5-1; D not certain. The germline V gene encodes CDR1 SGHRS and CDR2 YFSETQ. V was clipped by 0 bases and J by 5 bases, with 5 bases between them. The CDR3 sequence is 13 residues long. CDR3 in DNA: TGCGCCAGCAGCTTGGTGAGCAATGAAAAACTGTTTTTT. Translated, it gives CASSLVSNEKLFF. Drawing the rest from reference TRBV5-1 and TRBJ1-4, the complete variable domain is KAGVTQTPRYLIKTRGQQVTLSCSPISGHRSVSWYQQTPGQGLQFLFEYFSETQRNKGNFPGRFSGRQFSNSRSEMNVSTLELGDSALYLCASSLVSNEKLFFGSGTQLSVL.